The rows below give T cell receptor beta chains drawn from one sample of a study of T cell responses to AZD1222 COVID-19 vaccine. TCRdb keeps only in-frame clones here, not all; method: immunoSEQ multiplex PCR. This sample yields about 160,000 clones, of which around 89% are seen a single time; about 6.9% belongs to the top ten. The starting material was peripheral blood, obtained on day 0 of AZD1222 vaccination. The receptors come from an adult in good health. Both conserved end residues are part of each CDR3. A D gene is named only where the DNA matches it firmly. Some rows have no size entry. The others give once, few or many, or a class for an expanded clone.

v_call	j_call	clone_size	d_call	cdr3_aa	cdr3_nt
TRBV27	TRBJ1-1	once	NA	CASSRGGRNTEAFF	TGTGCCAGCAGTAGGGGGGGAAGGAACACTGAAGCTTTCTTT
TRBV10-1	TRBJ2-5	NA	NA	CASSPGQPQETQYF	TGCGCCAGCAGTCCTGGACAGCCACAAGAGACCCAGTACTTC
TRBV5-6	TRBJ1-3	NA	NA	CASSWMKYLSGNTIYF	TGTGCCAGCAGCTGGATGAAGTATCTCTCTGGAAACACCATATATTTT
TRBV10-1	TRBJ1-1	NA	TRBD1	CASSDQGQGVTEAFF	TGCGCCAGCAGTGACCAGGGACAGGGGGTCACTGAAGCTTTCTTT
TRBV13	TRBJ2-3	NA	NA	CASSLKGGGTDTQYF	TGTGCCAGCAGCCTAAAGGGGGGCGGCACAGATACGCAGTATTTT
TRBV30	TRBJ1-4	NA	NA	CAWRTQGVGEKLFF	TGTGCCTGGAGAACTCAGGGAGTAGGGGAAAAACTGTTTTTT
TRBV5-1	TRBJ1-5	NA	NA	CASSLGYGGNQPQHF	TGCGCCAGCAGCTTGGGGTACGGGGGCAATCAGCCCCAGCATTTT
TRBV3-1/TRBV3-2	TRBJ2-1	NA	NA	CASRLHGDRFNEQFF	TGTGCCAGCAGACTCCACGGGGACCGTTTCAATGAGCAGTTCTTC
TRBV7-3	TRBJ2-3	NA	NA	CASSLTPAPGDTQYF	TGTGCCAGCAGCCTAACCCCCGCTCCCGGGGATACGCAGTATTTT
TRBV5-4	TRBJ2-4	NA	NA	CASSSMTVAKNIQYF	TGTGCCAGCAGCTCCATGACGGTAGCCAAAAACATTCAGTACTTC
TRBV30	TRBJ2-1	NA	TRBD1	CAWSTGGLYNEQFF	TGTGCCTGGAGCACAGGGGGTCTCTACAATGAGCAGTTCTTC
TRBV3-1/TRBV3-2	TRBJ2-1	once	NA	CASSQVLERSEQFF	TGTGCCAGCAGCCAAGTACTTGAGCGCTCTGAGCAGTTCTTC
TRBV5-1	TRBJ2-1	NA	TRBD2	CASSSLRRGYNEQFF	TGCGCCAGCAGCTCCCTCCGGCGGGGGTACAATGAGCAGTTCTTC
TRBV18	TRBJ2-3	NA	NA	CASSRGALTDTQYF	TGTGCCAGCTCACGGGGGGCTCTCACAGATACGCAGTATTTT
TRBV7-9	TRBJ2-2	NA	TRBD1	CASSRGTGPSTAPGELFF	TGTGCCAGCAGTCGAGGGACAGGTCCCTCAACGGCCCCCGGGGAGCTGTTTTTT
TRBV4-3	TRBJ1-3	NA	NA	CASSQDPGASGNTIYF	TGCGCCAGCAGCCAAGATCCAGGAGCCTCTGGAAACACCATATATTTT
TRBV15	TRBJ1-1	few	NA	CATSTDRNTEAFF	TGTGCCACCAGCACCGACAGGAACACTGAAGCTTTCTTT
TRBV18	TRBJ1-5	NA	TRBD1	CASSPPRQGGISHINQPQHF	TGTGCCAGCTCACCACCGAGACAGGGAGGGATCTCTCATATCAATCAGCCCCAGCATTTT
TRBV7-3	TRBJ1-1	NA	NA	CASSLRGPGEAFF	TGTGCCAGCAGCTTAAGGGGGCCCGGTGAAGCTTTCTTT
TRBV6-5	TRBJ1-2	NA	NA	CASSYRGGYYGYTF	TGTGCCAGCAGTTACCGAGGCGGGTACTATGGCTACACCTTC
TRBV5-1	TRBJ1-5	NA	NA	CASSPDVQQPQHF	TGCGCCAGCAGTCCTGATGTTCAGCAGCCCCAGCATTTT
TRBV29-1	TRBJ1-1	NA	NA	CSVAHTEAFF	TGCAGCGTTGCACACACTGAAGCTTTCTTT
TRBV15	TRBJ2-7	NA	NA	CATSRDEAEDDHEQYF	TGTGCCACCAGCAGAGATGAGGCAGAGGATGACCACGAGCAGTACTTC
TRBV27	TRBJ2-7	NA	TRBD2	CASSLIAGITYEQYF	TGTGCCAGCAGTTTAATAGCGGGGATAACCTACGAGCAGTACTTC
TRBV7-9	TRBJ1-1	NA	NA	CASSFSHIEAFF	TGTGCCAGCAGCTTCTCTCATATTGAAGCTTTCTTT
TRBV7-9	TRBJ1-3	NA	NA	CASSQPHFLAGGNTIYF	TGTGCCAGCAGTCAGCCCCATTTTCTAGCGGGAGGAAACACCATATATTTT
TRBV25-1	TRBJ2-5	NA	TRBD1	CASSPLDRDRETQYF	TGTGCCAGCAGTCCCCTCGACAGGGATCGAGAGACCCAGTACTTC
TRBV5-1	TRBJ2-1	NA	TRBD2	CASSWTGGGIVNEQFF	TGCGCCAGCAGCTGGACCGGCGGGGGGATAGTTAATGAGCAGTTCTTC
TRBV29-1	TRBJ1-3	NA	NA	CSVAYGGGNTIYF	TGCAGCGTTGCGTACGGGGGTGGAAACACCATATATTTT
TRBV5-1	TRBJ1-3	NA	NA	CASSFMYGGASAIYF	TGCGCCAGCAGCTTTATGTATGGGGGAGCTTCCGCCATATATTTT
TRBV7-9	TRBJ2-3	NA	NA	CASSPWGGQDTDTQYF	TGTGCCAGCAGCCCATGGGGGGGACAGGACACAGATACGCAGTATTTT
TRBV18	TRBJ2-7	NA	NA	CASSSGTSSYEQYF	TGTGCCAGCTCAAGTGGGACTTCCTCCTACGAGCAGTACTTC
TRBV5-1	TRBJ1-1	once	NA	CASSLEPSSFMNTEAFF	TGCGCCAGCAGCTTGGAACCATCAAGTTTTATGAACACTGAAGCTTTCTTT
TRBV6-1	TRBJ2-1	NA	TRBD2	CASSGTSGGASYNEQFF	TGTGCCAGCAGTGGTACTAGCGGGGGGGCCTCCTACAATGAGCAGTTCTTC
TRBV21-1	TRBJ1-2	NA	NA	CASSKSAGGGNYGYTF	TGTGCCAGCAGCAAATCGGCAGGGGGAGGGAACTATGGCTACACCTTC
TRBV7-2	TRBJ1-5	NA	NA	CASSLEQGGQPQHF	TGTGCCAGCAGCTTAGAACAGGGAGGTCAGCCCCAGCATTTT
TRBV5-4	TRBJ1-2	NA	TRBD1	CASSLGDRGLTTVNYGYTF	TGTGCCAGCAGCTTGGGGGACAGGGGTCTCACGACGGTTAACTATGGCTACACCTTC
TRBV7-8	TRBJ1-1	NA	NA	CASSLVVTLTGAFF	TGTGCCAGCAGCTTAGTCGTAACCCTCACGGGGGCTTTCTTT
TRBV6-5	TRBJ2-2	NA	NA	CASSSPGAGTGELFF	TGTGCCAGCAGTTCGCCGGGGGCAGGGACCGGGGAGCTGTTTTTT
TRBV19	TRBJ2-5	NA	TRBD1	CASSTDRVLPQTQYF	TGTGCCAGTAGTACCGACAGGGTCCTACCTCAGACCCAGTACTTC
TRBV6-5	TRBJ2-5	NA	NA	CASRRRETGQETQYF	TGTGCCAGCAGGCGCCGGGAAACGGGACAAGAGACCCAGTACTTC
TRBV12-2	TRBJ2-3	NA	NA	CASRPWGDTQYF	TGTGCAAGTCGCCCGTGGGGAGATACGCAGTATTTT
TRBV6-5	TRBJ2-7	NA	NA	CASSQDSLPFEQYF	TGTGCCAGCAGCCAGGATAGTCTTCCGTTCGAGCAGTACTTC
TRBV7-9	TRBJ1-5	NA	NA	CASSNSGTSNQPQHF	TGTGCCAGCAGCAACTCCGGGACATCCAATCAGCCCCAGCATTTT
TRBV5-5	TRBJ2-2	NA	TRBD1	CASSTGDTGELFF	TGTGCCAGCAGCACAGGGGACACCGGGGAGCTGTTTTTT
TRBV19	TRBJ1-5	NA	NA	CASSPWESGNQPQHF	TGTGCCAGTAGTCCCTGGGAGAGCGGCAATCAGCCCCAGCATTTT
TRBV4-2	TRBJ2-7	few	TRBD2	CASSQEGQRGTYEQYF	TGTGCCAGCAGCCAAGAGGGGCAGCGGGGGACCTACGAGCAGTACTTC
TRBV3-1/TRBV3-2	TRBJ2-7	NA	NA	CASSRGDMTYEQYF	TGTGCCAGCAGCCGGGGGGACATGACCTACGAGCAGTACTTC
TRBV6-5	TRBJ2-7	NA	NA	CASSYSRKIYEQYF	TGTGCCAGCAGTTACTCGAGGAAGATCTACGAGCAGTACTTC
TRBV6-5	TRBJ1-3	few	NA	CASRSSGNTIYF	TGTGCCAGCAGGAGCTCTGGAAACACCATATATTTT
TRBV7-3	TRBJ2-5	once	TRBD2	CASSQRGLQETQYF	TGTGCCAGCAGCCAGCGGGGTCTACAAGAGACCCAGTACTTC
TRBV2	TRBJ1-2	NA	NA	CASGGGSYYGYTF	TGTGCCAGTGGGGGAGGGTCTTACTATGGCTACACCTTC
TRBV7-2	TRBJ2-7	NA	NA	CASSGSTGRSYEQYF	TGTGCCAGCAGCGGTTCAACAGGGCGCTCCTACGAGCAGTACTTC
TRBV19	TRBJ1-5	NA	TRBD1	CASSMSGTGYQPQHF	TGTGCCAGTAGTATGTCGGGGACAGGGTATCAGCCCCAGCATTTT
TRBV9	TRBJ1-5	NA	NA	CASSVGGDSNQPQHF	TGTGCCAGCAGCGTAGGAGGCGATAGCAATCAGCCCCAGCATTTT
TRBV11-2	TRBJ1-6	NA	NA	CASSPDRFHNSPLHF	TGTGCCAGCAGCCCCGACAGGTTCCATAATTCACCCCTCCACTTT
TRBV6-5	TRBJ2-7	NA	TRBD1	CASTGRTGENYEQYF	TGTGCCAGCACCGGTCGGACAGGGGAAAACTACGAGCAGTACTTC